This entry concerns a single T cell receptor beta chain. Its antigen remains unknown. Germline V gene data show CDR1 as SGHKS and CDR2 as YYEKEE (reference sequence). V lost 0 bases to trimming and J lost 5 bases, with 18 bases between them. The CDR3 sequence is 16 residues long. TCRdb reprocessed the 5' RACE reads with MiXCR, giving one entry per CDR3 protein. The sample holds 470,000 or so distinct CDR3 sequences, about 24% seen once. This entry comes from a study of CD8 T cells in ankylosing spondylitis. General study points: Seemingly characteristic of ankylosing spondylitis blood was a TCR beta motif consisting of several highly homologous variants. Clones linked to disease, bearing a CD8+ phenotype, were relatively rare in peripheral blood. In ankylosing spondylitis patients, matched synovial fluid reportedly showed significant enrichment of disease-linked clones.

Sample: blood, either unsorted or a sorted T cell fraction (not recorded which). The chain combines TRBV5-5 with TRBJ2-7; TRBD2 might be the D (6 bases). The sequence came from a male donor with ankylosing spondylitis. CDR3 in DNA: TGTGCCAGCAGCTTGGTACGGGCCAGCGGGTACCACGAGCAGTACTTC. Translation gives CASSLVRASGYHEQYF.